This TCR beta chain was sequenced for a study of T cell clonotyping in hematopoietic cell transplantation. Across the study: Pretransplant recipient samples were taken after cytoreduction.

Regarding time point: recipient sample about 28 days before transplant, after cytoreduction. Recipients were bled about 28 days pretransplant and at posttransplant days 30, 100, 180. The protocol was immunoSEQ multiplex PCR, while the TCRdb copy is restricted to in-frame clones and leaves out a portion. The repertoire consists of approximately 80,000 clones, with about 95% occurring once and the leading ten covering under 2%. The sample in question was peripheral blood mononuclear cells, obtained before stem cell transplant. The clonotype was recovered from a woman between 45 and 65 years old with acute myeloid leukemia. Some clones in this sample may be carry-over from other donors' samples.

The CDR3 DNA reads as TGTGCCAGCAGGATACCGGGACAGGGTGGGGTAGGGGCCAACGTCCTGACTTTC. This translates into CASRIPGQGGVGANVLTF. V is TRBV7-8 and J is TRBJ2-6; 9 bases match TRBD1. The CDR3 is 18 residues long. CDR1 and CDR2 from the germline V gene are SGHVS and FQNEAQ. J lost 4 bases, V lost 6 bases, and 13 bases had no gene match.